A single sample gave rise to the 11 T cell receptor beta chains below, sequenced in a study of blood T cell repertoires in COVID-19 (dated by TCRdb to 2020 to 2021). Receptor amplification or capture employed the immunoSEQ multiplex PCR assay. TCRdb carries this immuneACCESS record with in-frame sequences only. Its versions omit some clonotypes, under half of them owing to an unresolved V gene in the studies checked, with the rest unexplained. The sample profile shows 190,000 or so clones; about 87% of them were found once. Less than 3% of the sample lies in the top ten. The specimen was peripheral blood. All receptors derive from a man in his forties with active or convalescent COVID-19.

The chain links TRBV11-2 to TRBJ2-1, with D uncertain. CDR1 is SGHAT, CDR2 FQNNGV, per germline. The CDR3 length is 12 residues. V was trimmed by 0 bases and J by 10 bases, leaving 7 bases between them. Here the CDR3 reads CASSLDRSEQFF. The CDR3 DNA sequence: TGTGCCAGCAGCTTAGATCGGTCCGAGCAGTTCTTC.

A few counts support this clone. CDR3 residues: CAWSGGGVQPQHF. The CDR3 region has the DNA TGTGCCTGGAGTGGGGGGGGAGTTCAGCCCCAGCATTTT. The J gene is TRBJ1-5, the V gene TRBV30, with TRBD1 as a possible D gene (5 bases). CDR3 length: 13 residues. Between the trimmed V and J ends, which lost 1 base and 6 bases, there was a span of 10 bases. Looked up from germline, CDR1 is GTSNPN and CDR2 is SVGIG (reference sequence).

The rearrangement links TRBV2 to TRBJ2-1, with a weak D call TRBD1 (6 bases). With 11 bases removed from V and 9 bases from J, the gap between germline ends came to 23 bases. The CDR3 covers 14 residues. CDR1 is SNHLY, CDR2 FYNNEI, per germline. The CDR3 is CAGLSGVGAGEQFF. CDR3 DNA sequence: TGTGCCGGTTTGTCAGGGGTCGGTGCGGGTGAGCAGTTCTTC.

This clone came up once. The chain's CDR3 is CASEDRLKNYGYTF. CDR3 sequence (DNA): TGTGCCAGTGAAGACAGATTGAAGAACTATGGCTACACCTTC. The chain joins TRBV19 to TRBJ1-2; tentatively, D is TRBD1 (5 bases). V gave up 8 bases and J gave up 2 bases, with 15 bases separating them. This CDR3 comprises 14 residues. Germline assignment: CDR1 LNHDA and CDR2 SQIVND (reference sequence).

The chain recombines TRBV4-1 with TRBJ1-1; TRBD1 aligns across 7 bases. The CDR3 is 15 amino acids. Germline V gives CDR1 MGHRA, CDR2 YSYEKL. J gave up 10 bases and V 0 bases, and 11 bases lay outside the gene matches. The CDR3 spells CASSQDGRGRGLAFF. CDR3 nucleotide sequence: TGCGCCAGCAGCCAAGACGGGAGGGGGCGCGGGTTAGCTTTCTTT.

V is TRBV5-6 and J is TRBJ1-4; 10 bases fit TRBD1. The CDR3 has 18 residues. In germline, CDR1 is SGHDT, CDR2 YYEEEE. Germline trimming cut 0 bases from V and 0 bases from J; bases unmatched to any gene: 5. The CDR3 DNA sequence: TGTGCCAGCAGCTTGGCCATGGGACAGGGGACAACTAATGAAAAACTGTTTTTT. Encoded protein: CASSLAMGQGTTNEKLFF.

Only one count was recorded for this clone. The rearrangement joins TRBV7-9 to TRBJ1-5; no firm D call. Germline V gene lookup returns CDR1 SEHNR and CDR2 FQNEAQ (reference sequence). The ends were cut back, 3 bases at V and 7 bases at J, with 7 bases in the middle. This CDR3 comprises 12 residues. The CDR3 sequence is CASSLEFQPQHF. CDR3 in DNA: TGTGCCAGCAGCTTGGAGTTCCAGCCCCAGCATTTT.

This chain joins TRBV7-2 and TRBJ2-1; D remains ambiguous. V was clipped by 4 bases and J by 0 bases, with 7 bases between them. The CDR3 runs to 14 residues. Per the germline V gene, CDR1 is SGHTA and CDR2 is FQGNSA. The chain's CDR3 is CASSSLSSYNEQFF. DNA for the CDR3: TGTGCCAGCAGCTCGTTGAGCTCCTACAATGAGCAGTTCTTC.

V gene TRBV6-2 or TRBV6-3 combines with J gene TRBJ2-1, with D perhaps TRBD1 (7 bases). The length of the CDR3 is 15 residues. CDR1 is MNHEY and CDR2 is SVGEGT in the germline V gene. V gave up 6 bases and J gave up 1 base, with 13 bases separating them. The CDR3 nucleotides are TGTGCCAGCAGCTTTCCAGGGGGGTCCTACAATGAGCAGTTCTTC. Its protein is CASSFPGGSYNEQFF.

CDR3 residues: CSFLKDRATDTQYF. The CDR3 nucleotides read TGCAGTTTCTTGAAGGACAGGGCTACGGATACGCAGTATTTT. V and J are TRBV29-1 and TRBJ2-3, with TRBD1 matching over 8 bases. CDR1 SQVTM and CDR2 ANQGSEA come from the germline V gene. There are 14 residues in the CDR3.

The chain employs TRBV27 and TRBJ2-3, with a tentative D call TRBD1 (6 bases). Germline V CDR1 and CDR2: MNHEY, SMNVEV (reference sequence). V was pared by 2 bases and J by 6 bases, with 9 bases between. The length of the CDR3 is 13 residues. Here the CDR3 DNA reads TGTGCCAGCAGTTTAGGGCAGGGGGATACGCAGTATTTT. It specifies CASSLGQGDTQYF.